This T cell receptor beta chain was sequenced in a study of CD8+ T cells in alopecia areata. Overall study: Those treated were given oral tofacitinib at 5 to 10 mg twice daily.

In regard to this clone: Antigen specificity is unknown.

Sequencing templates came from extracted RNA that was reverse transcribed into cDNA. Sequenced by immunoSEQ multiplex PCR; TCRdb stores in-frame clones only, minus some. Counted here are about 130,000 clones, roughly three fifths occurring once; the ten biggest clones make up roughly 4.8%. V lost 5 bases and J 8 bases, leaving 6 bases between the germline ends. The CDR3 loop spans 11 amino acids. Germline values: CDR1 MNHEY, CDR2 SVGAGI. Study-level findings and limits: Affected scalp, especially in alopecia totalis/universalis, had a higher clonality than normal scalp did.

The sequencing here drew on CD4+ T cells sorted from blood, taken at week 0. This chain uses TRBV6-5 with TRBJ2-2, with D unresolved. This TCR derives from a human donor with alopecia areata. The DNA for the CDR3 is TGTGCCAGCAGTCGGTCTGGGGAGCTGTTTTTT. Amino acid sequence: CASSRSGELFF.